This T cell receptor (beta chain) was profiled in a study of glioma-infiltrating T cells after dendritic cell vaccination. The wider study: Samples are from glioblastoma patients in Phase I and II dendritic cell vaccine trials. Study-level findings and limits: Higher TCR clonality did not directly relate to longer survival.

V lost 2 bases and J lost 3, with 6 bases in between. CDR1 and CDR2 from the germline V gene are SNHLY and FYNNEI. This CDR3 has 13 amino acids. Generated by immunoSEQ multiplex PCR, the TCRdb table keeps only in-frame clones and is missing some. The table shows around 90,000 clones, with approximately 78% occurring only once. The time point denotes: after dendritic cell vaccination, including at tumor progression/relapse. PBMC sampling occurred before vaccination, two weeks after the third dose, and at progression. With regard to this clone: Its antigen is as yet unknown.

The chain joins TRBV2 to TRBJ2-3; D gene ambiguous. The clonotype originates from a human donor with glioblastoma. The sample here was blood, taken after dendritic cell vaccination. CDR3 DNA sequence: TGTGCCAGCAGTGAACTAGGAACAGATACGCAGTATTTT. It yields the protein CASSELGTDTQYF.